This T cell receptor beta chain was recovered during a study of T cell clonotyping in hematopoietic cell transplantation. This clone was counted a few times. Recipient blood drawn about 28 days pretransplant and days 30, 100, 180 after. Assay: immunoSEQ multiplex PCR; the TCRdb copy retains only in-frame clones and omits some. This sample has roughly 15,000 clones, with more than 75% found just once. The material sequenced was PBMCs, taken 100 days after allogeneic stem cell transplant. This receptor was identified in a male patient aged 55 to 69 who had an allogeneic stem cell transplant from a related donor, so the T cells may come from the graft donor. Some clones in this sample may be carry-over from other donors' samples.

CDR3 DNA: TGTGCCAGCGGGCAGGGCGCGTCTGGAAACACCATATATTTT. Translation: CASGQGASGNTIYF. The rearrangement joins TRBV28 to TRBJ1-3, with D possibly matching TRBD1 (5 bases). There are 14 residues in the CDR3. Germline V CDR1 and CDR2: MDHEN, SYDVKM. Trimming took off 8 bases at V and 1 base at J, with 12 bases between the two ends.